The clone carrying this TCR beta chain showed up just a few times. Its specificity is not known. The data are from a study of CD8+ T cells in alopecia areata. Study in general: The study gave treated patients oral tofacitinib at 5 to 10 mg twice daily. Tofacitinib continued for 6 to 18 months and was then withheld for 6 months. Whole-study results and caveats: Between patients, shared TCR sequences were less clear than in mice. This was possibly due in part to HLA diversity in the patient population.

Per germline, CDR1 SQVTM and CDR2 ANQGSEA. The CDR3 spans 16 residues. Deletions cut 3 bases from V and 0 bases from J, with 15 bases between. Extraction of RNA preceded its reverse transcription into cDNA, which served as the sequencing template. Only in-frame clones appear in the TCRdb table, and some are missing; sequencing was by immunoSEQ multiplex PCR. Of hundreds of thousands of clones in the sample, approximately 52% were seen once. The sorting of PBMCs gave CD4+ and CD8+ T cells. The chain has TRBV29-1 and TRBJ1-5, with D unresolved. The source is a human donor with alopecia areata. The material sequenced was CD4+ T cells sorted from blood, taken at week 0. The CDR3 bases are TGCAGCGTTGACCGACAACGAAGATATAGCAATCAGCCCCAGCATTTT. Amino acids: CSVDRQRRYSNQPQHF. Full variable domain (outside the CDR3, taken from reference TRBV29-1 and TRBJ1-5): SAVISQKPSRDICQRGTSLTIQCQVDSQVTMMFWYRQQPGQSLTLIATANQGSEATYESGFVIDKFPISRPNLTFSTLTVSNMSPEDSSIYLCSVDRQRRYSNQPQHFGDGTRLSIL.